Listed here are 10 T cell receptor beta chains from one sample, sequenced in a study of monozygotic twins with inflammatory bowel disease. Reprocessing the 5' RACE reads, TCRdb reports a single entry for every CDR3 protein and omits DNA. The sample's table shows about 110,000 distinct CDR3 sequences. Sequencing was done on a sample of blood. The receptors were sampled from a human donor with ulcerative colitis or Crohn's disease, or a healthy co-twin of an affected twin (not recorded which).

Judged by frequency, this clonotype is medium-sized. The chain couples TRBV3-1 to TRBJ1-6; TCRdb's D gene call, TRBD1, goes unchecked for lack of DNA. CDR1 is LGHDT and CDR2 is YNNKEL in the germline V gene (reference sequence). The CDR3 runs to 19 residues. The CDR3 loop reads CASSQESSRGGQNNSPLHF.

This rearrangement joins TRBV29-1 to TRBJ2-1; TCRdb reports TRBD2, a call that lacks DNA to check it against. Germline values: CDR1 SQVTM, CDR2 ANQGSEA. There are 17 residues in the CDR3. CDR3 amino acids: CTVRGGHLAGEGNEQFF.

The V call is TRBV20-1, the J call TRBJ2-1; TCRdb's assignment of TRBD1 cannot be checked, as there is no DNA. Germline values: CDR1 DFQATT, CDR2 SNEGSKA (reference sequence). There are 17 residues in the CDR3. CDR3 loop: CSARDRGGRRIQNEQFF.

The CDR3 loop reads CASRAGAINVAEAFF. The chain recombines TRBV27 with TRBJ1-1; there is no DNA to check the TCRdb D call of TRBD1. CDR3 length: 15 amino acids. The germline CDR1 and CDR2 sequences are MNHEY and SMNVEV (reference sequence).

CDR3 sequence reads: CASSHDLLRTEAFF. V gene TRBV5-5 combines with J gene TRBJ1-1. CDR3 length equals 14 residues. The germline V gene has CDR1 SGHKS and CDR2 YYEKEE (reference sequence).

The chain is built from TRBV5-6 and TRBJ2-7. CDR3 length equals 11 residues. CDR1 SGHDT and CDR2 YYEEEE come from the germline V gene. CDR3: CASSLLVEQYF.

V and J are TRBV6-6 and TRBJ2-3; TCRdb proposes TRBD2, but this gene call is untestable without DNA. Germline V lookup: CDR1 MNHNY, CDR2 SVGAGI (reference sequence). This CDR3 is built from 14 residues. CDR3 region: CASKRRGGTDTQYF.

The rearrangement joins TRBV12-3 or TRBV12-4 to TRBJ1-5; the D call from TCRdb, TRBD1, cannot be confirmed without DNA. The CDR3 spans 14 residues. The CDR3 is CASSSDRVNQPQHF.

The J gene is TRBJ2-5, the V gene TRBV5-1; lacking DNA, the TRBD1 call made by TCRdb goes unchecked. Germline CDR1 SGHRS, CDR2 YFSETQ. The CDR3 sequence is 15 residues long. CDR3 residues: CASSLPQEGSETQYF.

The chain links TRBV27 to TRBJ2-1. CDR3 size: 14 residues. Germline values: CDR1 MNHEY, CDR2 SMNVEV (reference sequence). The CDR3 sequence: CASSLRSVCNEQFF.